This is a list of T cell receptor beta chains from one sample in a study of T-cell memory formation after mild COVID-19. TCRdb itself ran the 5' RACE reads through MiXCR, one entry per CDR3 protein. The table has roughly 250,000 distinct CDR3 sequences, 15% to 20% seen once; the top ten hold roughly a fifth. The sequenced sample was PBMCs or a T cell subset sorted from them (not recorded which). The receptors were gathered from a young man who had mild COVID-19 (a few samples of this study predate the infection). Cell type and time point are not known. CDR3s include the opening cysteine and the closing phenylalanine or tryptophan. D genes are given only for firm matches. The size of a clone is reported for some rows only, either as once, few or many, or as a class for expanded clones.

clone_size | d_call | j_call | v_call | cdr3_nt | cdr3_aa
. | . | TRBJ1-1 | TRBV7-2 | TGTGCCAGCAGCTTACCACCGCCCGACACTGAAGCTTTCTTT | CASSLPPPDTEAFF
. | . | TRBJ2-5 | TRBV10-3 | TGTGCCATCAGCCGGGACGGCCAAGAGACCCAGTACTTC | CAISRDGQETQYF
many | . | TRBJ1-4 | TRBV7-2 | TGTGCCAGCAGTCCCGGGAATGAAAAACTGTTTTTT | CASSPGNEKLFF
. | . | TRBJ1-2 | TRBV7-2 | TGTGCCAGCAGCTTAACGACAGCCCTTGGCTACACCTTC | CASSLTTALGYTF
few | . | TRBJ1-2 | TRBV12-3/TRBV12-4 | TGTGCCAGCAGTTTATCCGCGGGAGGGAGCGGCTACACCTTC | CASSLSAGGSGYTF
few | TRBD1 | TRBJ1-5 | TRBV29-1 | TGCAGCGTTACCGGGACAGGGGTCGATCAGCCCCAGCATTTT | CSVTGTGVDQPQHF
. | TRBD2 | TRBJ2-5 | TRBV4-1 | TGCGCCAGCAGCCAAGTCGGGACTAGCGGGGGGGAGACCCAGTACTTC | CASSQVGTSGGETQYF
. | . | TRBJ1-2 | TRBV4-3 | TGCGCCAGCAGCCCCCGCATGGGAACACCTAACTATGGCTACACCTTC | CASSPRMGTPNYGYTF
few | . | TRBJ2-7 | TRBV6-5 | TGTGCCAGCAGTTACTCGATGGTAGGAGGATCCGAGCAGTACTTC | CASSYSMVGGSEQYF
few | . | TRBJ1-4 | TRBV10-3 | TGTGCCATCAGCGCGGGGACGGGAGAAAAACTGTTTTTT | CAISAGTGEKLFF
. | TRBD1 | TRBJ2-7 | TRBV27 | TGTGCCAGCAGTTCCAGGACAGGGGGCCACGAGCAGTACTTC | CASSSRTGGHEQYF
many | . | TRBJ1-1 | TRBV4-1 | TGCGCCAGCAGCCAAGACCGCACAACTCGGGCCGGGGCTGAAGCTTTCTTT | CASSQDRTTRAGAEAFF
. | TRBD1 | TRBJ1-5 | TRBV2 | TGTGCCAGCAGCGGGACAGGGGGCAATCACCCCCAGCATTTT | CASSGTGGNHPQHF
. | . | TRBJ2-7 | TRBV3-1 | TGTGCCAGCAGCCAAGATCCTGCCTCCTACGAGCAGTACTTC | CASSQDPASYEQYF
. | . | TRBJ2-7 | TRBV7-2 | TGTGCCAGCAGCTTAGGAGAGGGATACTCAACCTACGAGCAGTACTTC | CASSLGEGYSTYEQYF
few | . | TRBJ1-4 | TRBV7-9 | TGTGCCAGCAGCCACAGGGCAACTAATGAAAAACTGTTTTTT | CASSHRATNEKLFF
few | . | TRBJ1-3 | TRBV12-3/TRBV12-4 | TGTGCCAGCAGTTCGGTAGGCTCTGGAAACACCATATATTTT | CASSSVGSGNTIYF
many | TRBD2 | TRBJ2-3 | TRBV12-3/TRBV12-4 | TGTGCCAGCAGTCAGATAGCGGGGGGCCTGACAGATACGCAGTATTTT | CASSQIAGGLTDTQYF
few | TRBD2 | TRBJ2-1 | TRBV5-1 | TGCGCCAGCAGCTCGCTCAGCGGGGGGGGCTACAATGAGCAGTTCTTC | CASSSLSGGGYNEQFF
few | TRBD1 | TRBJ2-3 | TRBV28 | TGTGCCAGCACCTCCGGGACAGGGTCCACAGATACGCAGTATTTT | CASTSGTGSTDTQYF
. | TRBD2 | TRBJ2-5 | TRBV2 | TGTGCCAGCAGTGGAGGCGGGGGAGCTCAAGAGACCCAGTACTTC | CASSGGGGAQETQYF
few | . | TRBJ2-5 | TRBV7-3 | TGTGCCAGCAGCCGTGGACAGTCAGAGACCCAGTACTTC | CASSRGQSETQYF
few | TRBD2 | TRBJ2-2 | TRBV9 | TGTGCCAGCAGCGTTCGGACTAGCGGGGAAACCGGGGAGCTGTTTTTT | CASSVRTSGETGELFF
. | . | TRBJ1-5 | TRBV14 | TGTGCCAGCAGCCAAGCGCCCCCCAGGAGCAATCAGCCCCAGCATTTT | CASSQAPPRSNQPQHF
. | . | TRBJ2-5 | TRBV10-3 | TGTGCCATCAGTGAGTCCCTGGGGCCACCGCAAGAGACCCAGTACTTC | CAISESLGPPQETQYF
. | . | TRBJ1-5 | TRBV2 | TGTGCCAGCAGTGATCGTGGGCGCACTCAGCCCCAGCATTTT | CASSDRGRTQPQHF
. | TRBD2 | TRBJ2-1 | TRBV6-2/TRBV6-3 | TGTGCCAGCAGTCCTGGGGTAGCGGGGGAGCAGTTCTTC | CASSPGVAGEQFF
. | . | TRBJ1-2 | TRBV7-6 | TGTGCCAGCAGCTCCCCGGCGGACGGGATTGACTATGGCTACACCTTC | CASSSPADGIDYGYTF
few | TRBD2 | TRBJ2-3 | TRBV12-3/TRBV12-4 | TGTGCCAGCAGCCGCCCGGGACTAGCAGGAGATACGCAGTATTTT | CASSRPGLAGDTQYF
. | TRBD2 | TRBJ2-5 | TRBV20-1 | TGCAGTGCTCCCGAGGGGACTAGCGGGGGGCACCGGCAAGAGACCCAGTACTTC | CSAPEGTSGGHRQETQYF
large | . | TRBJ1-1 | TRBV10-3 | TGTGCCATCAGTGAGTCACGGAGGTTCACTGAAGCTTTCTTT | CAISESRRFTEAFF